This T cell receptor (beta chain) was sequenced in a study of monozygotic twins with inflammatory bowel disease. TCRdb reprocessed the 5' RACE reads; each CDR3 protein has one entry and no DNA is given. The sample table sets out roughly 140,000 distinct CDR3 sequences. Germline CDR1 is SNHLY and CDR2 is FYNNEI. This CDR3 comprises 16 residues. The chain recombines TRBV2 with TRBJ2-5; the TCRdb call, TRBD2, lacks DNA for checking. This receptor was taken from a human donor with ulcerative colitis or Crohn's disease, or a healthy co-twin of an affected twin (not recorded which). Input material: blood. CDR3 sequence reads: CASSVAGDYLGETQYF.